The sequence of this T cell receptor (beta chain) was determined in a study of T-cell reconstitution after alpha-beta-depleted transplantation in children. This clonotype appeared many times. The authors prepared the TCRbeta library with unique molecular identifiers. Via MiXCR, TCRdb re-called the PCR reads, giving one row per CDR3 protein. The table has around 200,000 distinct CDR3 sequences, roughly 6.8% seen once; the top ten hold about 2.9%. Unmatched junction bases numbered 9, after V lost 6 bases and J lost 5 bases. CDR3 length: 13 amino acids. Germline CDR1 and CDR2: DFQATT and SNEGSKA (reference sequence).

The origin of this receptor is a human donor who donated a stem cell graft to a child with Wiskott-Aldrich syndrome. This specimen was PBMCs from the stem cell graft donor, taken from the stem cell graft. This chain links TRBV20-1 with TRBJ1-2; 7 bases are shared with TRBD1. The CDR3 bases are TGCAGTGCCATCCGGACAGGAGCTTATGGCTACACCTTC. Its translation is CSAIRTGAYGYTF.